This T cell receptor (beta chain) was retrieved from a study of regulatory T cells in long-lasting Graves disease. The study's findings and limits: There were preferences for TRBV28, TRBJ1-2 and TRBJ2-5 in persistent disease.

This clonotype has just one count. Antigen specificity is unknown. Indicated time point: newly diagnosed GD, antithyroid drugs for less than 3 months. The TCR library was made from RNA extracted from PBMCs. Patients were enrolled at an endocrinology department in Xi'an, China. V trimming: 6 bases; J trimming: 8 bases; junction bases outside the gene matches: 6. This CDR3 has 12 residues. The germline CDR1 and CDR2 sequences are MGHRA and YSYEKL. To make TCR beta libraries, researchers used iRepertoire HTBI primers and Arm-PCR of CDR3 regions. Authors' methods: Across all samples, about 60 TRBV segments and about 14 TRBJ segments were identified. Via MiXCR, TCRdb re-called the multiplex PCR reads, giving one row per CDR3 protein. The V and J calls were not made by the authors but by TCRdb's processing. The sample carries hundreds of thousands of distinct CDR3 sequences, about 16% recorded once. In addition, the sample was reused for a study of T cells in Graves' hyperthyroidism and ophthalmopathy. That investigation notes: Reasons for excluding patients were uncontrolled infection, other autoimmune disease, pregnancy or lactation.

The sample was peripheral blood mononuclear cells (PBMCs), taken at new diagnosis, from a patient treated with antithyroid drugs. The chain joins TRBV4-1 to TRBJ1-1; 7 bases align to TRBD1. This sequence originates from a woman aged 25 to 39 with Graves disease. The CDR3 bases are TGCGCCAGCAGACGCAGGGGGATGGAAGCTTTCTTT. This translates into CASRRRGMEAFF.